The source of this T cell receptor (beta chain) is a study of CXCR3-negative and CXCR3-positive naive CD8 T cells. Note on this clonotype: The antigen remains unidentified.

UMI-labeled TRB cDNA libraries were prepared by 5' RACE. TCRdb re-called the 5' RACE reads and gives one entry per CDR3 protein, without DNA. The record lists 48,000 or so distinct CDR3 sequences, of which the ten most abundant hold about 15%. This CDR3 has 16 residues. CDR1 and CDR2 from the germline V gene are SEHNR and FQNEAQ (reference sequence). Regarding the study as a whole: Most assays used freshly isolated PBMCs, as cryopreservation partially reduced CXCR3. Naive subsets displayed similar surface CD5, and TCR strength was inferred from TRB CDR3 properties.

The sample was memory CD8+ T cells from blood. The V call is TRBV7-9, the J call TRBJ2-7; TCRdb reports TRBD2, a call that lacks DNA to check it against. This clonotype was sampled from a human donor in good health. Some clones in this sample may be carry-over from other donors' samples. CDR3 residues: CASSLEFGLGSYEQYF.